These 3 T cell receptor beta chains came from one sample sequenced in a study of blood T cell repertoires in COVID-19. Data came from immunoSEQ multiplex PCR; TCRdb stores just in-frame clones and leaves some out. The table has tens of thousands of clones, about four fifths seen once; the top ten hold around 4.8%. Sequencing was performed on peripheral blood. The receptors derive from a man older than 75 with COVID-19, enrolled during active disease.

The chain carries TRBV18 and TRBJ2-7, with D perhaps TRBD1 (6 bases). The germline V gene encodes CDR1 KGHSH and CDR2 LQKENI. The length of the CDR3 is 16 residues. With 3 bases removed from V and 3 bases from J, the gap between germline ends came to 18 bases. The CDR3 DNA sequence: TGTGCCAGCTCACCCACCGGGACACCGGATTACTACGAGCAGTACTTC. As protein: CASSPTGTPDYYEQYF. The full variable domain, with the rest looked up from reference TRBV18 and TRBJ2-7, is NAGVMQNPRHLVRRRGQEARLRCSPMKGHSHVYWYRQLPEEGLKFMVYLQKENIIDESGMPKERFSAEFPKEGPSILRIQQVVRGDSAAYFCASSPTGTPDYYEQYFGPGTRLTVT.

The chain couples TRBV30 to TRBJ2-5; TRBD1 matches 9 bases. Germline loops: CDR1 GTSNPN, CDR2 SVGIG (reference sequence). The J segment lost 1 base and the V segment lost 4 bases, leaving 1 base of the junction unmatched. CDR3 length: 13 residues. The CDR3 nucleotides read TGTGCCTGGAAGGGACAGGGCCAAGAGACCCAGTACTTC. Translated, it gives CAWKGQGQETQYF.

V usage is TRBV5-1 and J usage is TRBJ1-2; 11 positions match TRBD1. The CDR3 runs 16 residues. The V gene end was trimmed by 4 bases and the J gene end by 5 bases; junction bases not matched to a gene: 10. Germline V lookup: CDR1 SGHRS, CDR2 YFSETQ. CDR3 residues: CASSQSPGQGGYGYTF. The CDR3 DNA sequence: TGCGCCAGCAGCCAAAGTCCGGGACAGGGGGGATATGGCTACACCTTC.